The 26 T cell receptor beta chains below all came from one sample that was sequenced in a study of blood T cell repertoires in COVID-19. Sequenced by immunoSEQ multiplex PCR; TCRdb stores in-frame clones only, minus some. The profile shows about 280,000 clones, roughly 90% of them singletons. The sample comprised peripheral blood. The receptors stem from a woman in her thirties with COVID-19, enrolled during active disease.

The chain employs TRBV3-1 (or the pseudogene TRBV3-2) and TRBJ1-2, with D perhaps matching TRBD1 (5 bases). The CDR3 length is 15 residues. Trimming shortened V by 4 bases and J by 7 bases, and 19 bases separated the two germline ends. Looked up from germline, CDR1 is LGHDT and CDR2 is YNNKEL (reference sequence). The CDR3 is CASSPLRTLYSGYTF. In nucleotides, the CDR3 is TGTGCCAGCAGCCCCCTTAGGACACTATATAGTGGCTACACCTTC.

The V gene is TRBV2, the J gene TRBJ1-1; D remains unclear. Between the trimmed V and J ends, which lost 4 bases and 0 bases, there was a span of 6 bases. The CDR3 sequence is 13 residues long. Per the germline V gene, CDR1 is SNHLY and CDR2 is FYNNEI. CDR3 loop: CASSGQMNTEAFF. CDR3 DNA: TGTGCCAGCAGTGGTCAGATGAACACTGAAGCTTTCTTT.

CDR3: CAIPRGRCYGYTF. CDR3 nucleotides: TGTGCCATTCCAAGGGGGCGGTGCTATGGCTACACCTTC. The chain recombines TRBV24-1 with TRBJ1-2, with 7 bases aligning to TRBD1. Trimming cost V 11 bases and J 4 bases; bases outside gene matches: 9. CDR1 is KGHDR, CDR2 SFDVKD, per germline. CDR3 length: 13 amino acids.

Written as DNA, the CDR3 is TGTGCCAGCAGTGAAGGCCCAAGGAGGGTCACTGAAGCTTTCTTT. This codes for CASSEGPRRVTEAFF. The chain couples TRBV2 to TRBJ1-1; D remains unclear. The length of the CDR3 is 15 residues. V was cut by 1 base and J by 4 bases, with 13 bases left in between. Germline CDR1 SNHLY, CDR2 FYNNEI. Full variable domain (rest looked up from reference TRBV2 and TRBJ1-1): EPEVTQTPSHQVTQMGQEVILRCVPISNHLYFYWYRQILGQKVEFLVSFYNNEISEKSEIFDDQFSVERPDGSNFTLKIRSTKLEDSAMYFCASSEGPRRVTEAFFGQGTRLTVV.

The chain joins TRBV6-2 or TRBV6-3 to TRBJ2-1; TRBD2 agrees at 12 bases. Germline CDR1 MNHEY, CDR2 SVGEGT. CDR3 length: 15 residues. V lost 5 bases, J lost 9 bases, and 8 bases stayed unmatched. The CDR3 is CASSRGLAGSSEQFF. The CDR3 bases are TGTGCCAGCAGTCGCGGACTAGCGGGGTCCAGTGAGCAGTTCTTC.

This clone was seen more than once but under ten times. The V call is TRBV6-5, the J call TRBJ1-1; D is unclear. V lost 7 bases to trimming and J lost 3 bases, with 15 bases between them. The germline CDR1 and CDR2 sequences are MNHEY and SVGAGI. This CDR3 has 14 amino acids. Written as DNA, the CDR3 is TGTGCCAGCACCCCGTCCGAAACTTACACTGAAGCTTTCTTT. Protein product: CASTPSETYTEAFF.

This clone was counted only a few times. The chain employs TRBV19 and TRBJ1-2, with TRBD1 matching 10 bases. This CDR3 region has 13 residues. V dropped 7 bases and J dropped 5; count of bases not matched to a gene: 4. Per the germline V gene, CDR1 is LNHDA and CDR2 is SQIVND (reference sequence). CDR3 bases: TGTGCCAGTATCGGGACAGGGGTGTATGGCTACACCTTC. Protein sequence: CASIGTGVYGYTF.

This chain uses TRBV11-2 with TRBJ2-1, with 7 bases identical to TRBD2. CDR3 size: 15 residues. Germline V CDR1 and CDR2: SGHAT, FQNNGV. The ends lost 1 base at V and 3 bases at J; junction bases unmatched: 3. The CDR3 protein is CASSLVGGGYNEQFF. In DNA form, the CDR3 reads TGTGCCAGCAGCTTAGTTGGCGGGGGCTACAATGAGCAGTTCTTC.

The gene calls are TRBV19 and TRBJ1-2; D uncertain. V was clipped by 3 bases and J by 8 bases, with 4 bases between them. Germline values: CDR1 LNHDA, CDR2 SQIVND (reference sequence). The CDR3 extends over 10 amino acids. The CDR3 protein is CASSIRGYTF. For the CDR3, the DNA is TGTGCCAGTAGTATTCGGGGCTACACCTTC.

The chain recombines TRBV10-1 with TRBJ2-1; 8 bases are shared with TRBD2. V gave up 6 bases and J gave up 5 bases; unmatched junction bases: 6. Looked up from germline, CDR1 is WNHNN and CDR2 is SYGVQD (reference sequence). The CDR3 is made up of 14 amino acids. DNA for the CDR3: TGCGCCAGCAGGTCGGCGGGGGGTAACAATGAGCAGTTCTTC. Translation gives CASRSAGGNNEQFF.

J is TRBJ2-3 and V is TRBV6-5; TRBD2 aligns across 9 bases. The CDR3 sequence is 14 residues long. The V segment lost 8 bases and the J segment 3 bases; nucleotides outside the gene matches: 6. Germline V gene lookup returns CDR1 MNHEY and CDR2 SVGAGI. The CDR3 protein is CASSFAGGTDTQYF. CDR3 DNA: TGTGCCAGCTCCTTTGCGGGGGGGACAGATACGCAGTATTTT.

V is TRBV7-8 and J is TRBJ1-1; D unclear. Germline-derived CDR1 and CDR2 are SGHVS and FQNEAQ. The CDR3 spans 14 residues. The V end was cut by 1 base, the J end by 3 bases, with 9 bases between. In DNA, the CDR3 is TGTGCCAGCAGCTTAGGTTCGCGATACACTGAAGCTTTCTTT. This codes for CASSLGSRYTEAFF.

The V gene is TRBV7-9, the J gene TRBJ1-5; 8 nucleotides line up with TRBD1. Germline V CDR1 and CDR2: SEHNR, FQNEAQ (reference sequence). Unmatched junction bases numbered 7, after V lost 2 bases and J lost 4 bases. The CDR3 extends over 16 amino acids. CDR3 sequence (DNA): TGTGCCAGCAGCTTAACAGGGACAGGCTATAATCAGCCCCAGCATTTT. Translated, it gives CASSLTGTGYNQPQHF.

The chain is built from TRBV15 and TRBJ2-4; 9 nucleotides agree with TRBD1. Trimming cost V 4 bases and J 5 bases; bases outside gene matches: 15. This CDR3 contains 18 residues. Germline lookup yields CDR1 LNHNV and CDR2 YYDKDF (reference sequence). The CDR3, as DNA: TGTGCCACCAGCACACGTCGGACAGGGGTCAGGGCCCAAAACATTCAGTACTTC. Translated, it gives CATSTRRTGVRAQNIQYF.

This chain joins TRBV24-1 and TRBJ2-2; possibly TRBD1 for D (6 bases). Trimming cost V 3 bases and J 4 bases, with 11 bases left between them. The CDR3 sequence is 15 residues long. Per the germline V gene, CDR1 is KGHDR and CDR2 is SFDVKD. The CDR3 here is CATSDEGHSTGELFF. The CDR3 coding sequence is TGTGCCACCAGTGATGAGGGACATTCCACCGGGGAGCTGTTTTTT.

The chain uses TRBV19 and TRBJ1-2; D might be TRBD1 (5 bases). Trimming pared 3 bases from V and 6 bases from J, leaving 14 bases between. Germline V gene data show CDR1 as LNHDA and CDR2 as SQIVND (reference sequence). The CDR3 runs 14 residues. CDR3 DNA sequence: TGTGCCAGTAGTATGGTGGGGCAGGCCAATGGCTACACCTTC. Protein: CASSMVGQANGYTF.

This chain uses TRBV28 with TRBJ1-4; maybe TRBD1 (5 bases). Trimming stripped 4 bases from V and 8 bases from J, with 20 bases between. The CDR3 sequence is 16 residues long. Germline V lookup: CDR1 MDHEN, CDR2 SYDVKM. As DNA, the CDR3 is TGTGCCAGCAGTTCAGTATTCGACAGCCTCAGGGAAAAACTGTTTTTT. It specifies CASSSVFDSLREKLFF.

The chain recombines TRBV5-1 with TRBJ1-1, with no clear D. The CDR3 length is 12 residues. Germline-derived CDR1 and CDR2 are SGHRS and YFSETQ. V was clipped by 0 bases and J by 7 bases, with 7 bases between them. The CDR3 bases are TGCGCCAGCAGCTTGGGTGGCTTTGAAGCTTTCTTT. As protein: CASSLGGFEAFF.

The rearrangement uses TRBV3-1 (or the pseudogene TRBV3-2) and TRBJ2-7; 8 bases align to TRBD2. This CDR3 is 17 amino acids long. Germline trimming cut 5 bases from V and 3 bases from J; bases unmatched to any gene: 15. The germline V gene encodes CDR1 LGHDT and CDR2 YNNKEL (reference sequence). Here the CDR3 DNA reads TGTGCCAGCAGCACCCGGACTAGCACGTATCCGGGCTACGAGCAGTACTTC. As protein: CASSTRTSTYPGYEQYF.

V is TRBV7-9 and J is TRBJ2-2; D unclear. V shed 1 base and J shed 6 bases, with 15 bases lying between them. CDR3 size: 16 residues. Germline V gene sequence: CDR1 SEHNR, CDR2 FQNEAQ (reference sequence). In DNA form, the CDR3 reads TGTGCCAGCAGCTTAGTTCCCCAGGTACCCGCCGGGGAGCTGTTTTTT. It codes for CASSLVPQVPAGELFF.

The CDR3 protein is CASSGDRVGEQYF. CDR3 nucleotide sequence: TGTGCCAGCAGCGGGGACAGGGTCGGCGAGCAGTACTTC. V gene TRBV11-2 combines with J gene TRBJ2-7, with 9 bases fitting TRBD1. Germline CDR1 reads SGHAT; CDR2 reads FQNNGV. The CDR3 consists of 13 residues. The junction had 5 bases not matched to a gene; V was cut back by 5 bases and J by 6 bases.

The chain combines TRBV5-1 with TRBJ2-4; TRBD1 matches 10 bases. With 4 bases clipped from V and 6 bases from J, the junction kept 4 bases outside the gene matches. Germline CDR1 and CDR2: SGHRS and YFSETQ. The CDR3 loop spans 14 amino acids. The CDR3 bases are TGCGCCAGCAGCCTCAGGACAGGGGGAAACATTCAGTACTTC. It is translated as CASSLRTGGNIQYF.

J is TRBJ1-2 and V is TRBV15; 7 positions match TRBD1. The length of the CDR3 is 15 residues. Germline CDR1 reads LNHNV; CDR2 reads YYDKDF (reference sequence). The junction had 5 bases not matched to a gene; V was cut back by 0 bases and J by 4 bases. The CDR3 here is CATSRELGQLYGYTF. The CDR3 nucleotides are TGTGCCACCAGCAGAGAATTGGGACAGCTCTATGGCTACACCTTC.

This clone came up once. Here the CDR3 reads CASRGRVPYGYTF. Written as DNA, the CDR3 is TGTGCCAGCAGGGGGCGCGTCCCCTATGGCTACACCTTC. The V call is TRBV6-6, the J call TRBJ1-2; a possible D gene is TRBD1 (5 bases). Per germline, CDR1 MNHNY and CDR2 SVGAGI (reference sequence). V was shortened by 6 bases and J by 4 bases, with 12 bases between the two germline ends. This CDR3 contains 13 residues.

The chain combines TRBV6-4 with TRBJ2-3; D call uncertain. The CDR3 is made up of 14 amino acids. Trimming shortened V by 4 bases and J by 1 base, and 9 bases separated the two germline ends. The V gene's germline CDR1 is MRHNA and CDR2 SNTAGT. The CDR3 is CASSAAGGTDTQYF. The CDR3 region has the DNA TGTGCCAGCAGTGCGGCCGGAGGCACAGATACGCAGTATTTT.

V is TRBV2 and J is TRBJ2-7, with D unclear. The CDR3 length is 12 residues. The germline CDR1 and CDR2 sequences are SNHLY and FYNNEI. The ends were cut back, 5 bases at V and 4 bases at J, with 9 bases in the middle. CDR3 nucleotide sequence: TGTGCCAGCAGTCGGCCAGGATACGAGCAGTACTTC. Translated, it gives CASSRPGYEQYF.